The 4 T cell receptor beta chains given below trace back to one sample, sequenced in a study of shared clonotypes between healthy human individuals. Assay used: immunoSEQ multiplex PCR; TCRdb lists only in-frame clones, some missing. Here the sample spans roughly 2.1 million clones, about 93% being singletons. It was CD45RO-negative cells, positively selected for CCR7, that made up naive CD8 cells, with terminally differentiated effector memory CD45RA+ cells excluded. The sequenced sample was naive CD8+ T cells from PBMCs. These receptors were taken from a young man in good health. Some clones in this sample may be carry-over from other donors' samples.

Regarding this clone: This CDR3 is also generated by other DNA sequences in the sample. The rearrangement uses TRBV28 and TRBJ1-1, with D perhaps matching TRBD1 (5 bases). Germline CDR1 MDHEN, CDR2 SYDVKM. This CDR3 comprises 14 residues. Trimming stripped 1 base from V and 1 base from J, with 7 bases between. CDR3 protein: CASSLSGGNTEAFF. DNA of the CDR3: TGTGCCAGCAGTTTATCCGGGGGGAACACTGAAGCTTTCTTT.

V gene TRBV27 combines with J gene TRBJ2-7; no clear D. CDR3 length: 13 residues. V lost 4 bases, J lost 2 bases, and 9 bases lay in between. CDR1 is MNHEY and CDR2 is SMNVEV in the germline V gene (reference sequence). This CDR3 reads CASSSGKTYEQYF. CDR3 coding DNA: TGTGCCAGCAGTTCCGGCAAGACCTACGAGCAGTACTTC.

This chain joins TRBV5-6 and TRBJ2-2; 10 positions agree with TRBD1. The germline gives CDR1 SGHDT, CDR2 YYEEEE. With 5 bases clipped from V and 4 bases from J, the junction kept 5 bases outside the gene matches. The CDR3 sequence is 15 residues long. CDR3 amino acids: CASSSDRGLTGELFF. The CDR3 bases are TGTGCCAGCAGTTCAGACAGGGGGCTCACCGGGGAGCTGTTTTTT.

The J gene is TRBJ1-2, the V gene TRBV7-9; D may be TRBD1 (6 bases). The CDR3 runs 12 residues. V lost 6 bases and J lost 12, with 17 bases in between. Germline values: CDR1 SEHNR, CDR2 FQNEAQ (reference sequence). The CDR3 DNA sequence: TGTGCCAGCAGACCGAGGACAGCCGATCACACCTTC. As protein: CASRPRTADHTF.